The clone carrying this TCR beta chain was found many times. Trimming at V came to 7 bases and at J to 6 bases, leaving 2 bases not matched to a gene. CDR3 length equals 12 residues. CDR1 and CDR2 from the germline V gene are KGHDR and SFDVKD. This sample is drawn from a study of regulatory T cells in long-lasting Graves disease. Time point of the sample: newly diagnosed GD, antithyroid drugs for less than 3 months. The TCR library used RNA extracted from PBMCs. Combining iRepertoire HTBI primers with Arm-PCR of CDR3 regions, the authors built TCR beta libraries. Each CDR3 protein is one row after TCRdb ran MiXCR on the multiplex PCR reads. The table shows some 370,000 distinct CDR3 sequences, with over 9.5% occurring only once. These data are also associated with another study on T cells in Graves' hyperthyroidism and ophthalmopathy. Turning to that study: Lactation, pregnancy, other autoimmune disease or uncontrolled infection led to exclusion of patients. Clinical symptoms, serum thyroxine, TRAb, thyroid ultrasound and orbital computed tomography established diagnosis. Within blood appeared most thyroid clonotypes that had expanded above 0.001.

The sample in question was peripheral blood mononuclear cells (PBMCs), obtained at new diagnosis, from a patient treated with antithyroid drugs. The sequence was obtained from a young woman with Graves disease. The chain combines TRBV24-1 with TRBJ1-1, with TRBD1 matching over 9 bases. CDR3 nucleotide sequence: TGTGCCACCAGGGACAGGGGCGCTGAAGCTTTCTTT. This gives the protein CATRDRGAEAFF.